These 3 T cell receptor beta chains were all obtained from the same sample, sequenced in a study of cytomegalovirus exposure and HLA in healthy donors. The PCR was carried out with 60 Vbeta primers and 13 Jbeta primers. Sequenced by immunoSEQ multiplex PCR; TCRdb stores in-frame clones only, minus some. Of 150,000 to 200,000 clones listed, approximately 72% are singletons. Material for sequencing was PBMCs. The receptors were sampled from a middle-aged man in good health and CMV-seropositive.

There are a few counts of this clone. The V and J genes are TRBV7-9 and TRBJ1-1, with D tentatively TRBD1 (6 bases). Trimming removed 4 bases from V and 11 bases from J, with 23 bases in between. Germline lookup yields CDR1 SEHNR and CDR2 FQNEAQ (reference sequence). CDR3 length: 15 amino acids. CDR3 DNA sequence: TGTGCCAGCAGCTCGCGCCCGGGACAAGGGAACATGGCTTTCTTT. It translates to CASSSRPGQGNMAFF.

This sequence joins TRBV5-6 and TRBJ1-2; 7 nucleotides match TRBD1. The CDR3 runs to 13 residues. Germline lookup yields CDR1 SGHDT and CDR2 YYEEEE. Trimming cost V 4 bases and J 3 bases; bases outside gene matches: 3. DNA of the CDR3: TGTGCCAGCAGCGTGCAGGGGGACTATGGCTACACCTTC. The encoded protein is CASSVQGDYGYTF.

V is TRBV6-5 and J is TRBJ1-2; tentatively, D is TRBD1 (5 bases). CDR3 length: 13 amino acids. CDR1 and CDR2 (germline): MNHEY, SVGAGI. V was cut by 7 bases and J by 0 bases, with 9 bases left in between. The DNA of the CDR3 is TGTGCCAGCACCGACAGTCCTAACTATGGCTACACCTTC. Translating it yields CASTDSPNYGYTF.